A selection of T cell receptor beta chains follows, all from one sample in a study of beta chain features in type 1 diabetes. The protocol was immunoSEQ multiplex PCR, while the TCRdb copy is restricted to in-frame clones and leaves out a portion. In the table there are under 150,000 clones, about 50% of which are singletons. The sequencing sample was made of Tregs from blood. The receptors were sampled from a man aged 18 to 30 in good health. Each CDR3 is given with its conserved first and last residue. The D gene is left open where the match is weak. Only part of the rows carry a size: once, few, many, or a class if the clone is expanded.

D	size	J	V	CDR3	DNA
TRBD2	once	TRBJ2-7	TRBV2	CAILTSRPSHSYEQYF	TGTGCCATCCTGACTAGCCGTCCCTCCCATTCCTACGAGCAGTACTTC
-	-	TRBJ1-2	TRBV30	CAWSVHRRERDYGYTF	TGTGCCTGGAGTGTTCACAGGAGGGAGAGGGACTATGGCTACACCTTC
TRBD2	-	TRBJ2-3	TRBV6-6	CASSPPSGITDTQYF	TGTGCCAGCAGCCCCCCCAGCGGGATCACAGATACGCAGTATTTT
-	-	TRBJ2-7	TRBV10-3	CAISELGQGYRRGSYEQYF	TGTGCCATCAGTGAGTTAGGGCAGGGGTATCGGCGAGGGTCCTACGAGCAGTACTTC
-	-	TRBJ2-1	TRBV27	CASSYGGAYNEQFF	TGTGCCAGCAGTTACGGGGGTGCCTACAATGAGCAGTTCTTC
TRBD2	-	TRBJ2-2	TRBV4-3	CASSRQPGGPANTGELFF	TGCGCCAGCAGCCGCCAACCGGGGGGTCCCGCGAACACCGGGGAGCTGTTTTTT
TRBD1	-	TRBJ1-6	TRBV19	CASSTSGTGNSPLHF	TGTGCCAGTAGTACGTCCGGGACAGGGAATTCACCCCTCCACTTT
TRBD1	few	TRBJ2-1	TRBV7-2	CASSSQGALHNEQFF	TGTGCCAGCAGCTCTCAGGGGGCTCTACACAATGAGCAGTTCTTC
TRBD1	-	TRBJ2-1	TRBV6-5	CASSFDRGVDEQFF	TGTGCCAGCAGCTTCGACAGGGGCGTCGATGAGCAGTTCTTC
TRBD2	-	TRBJ2-3	TRBV7-3	CASSLIATSGPDTQYF	TGTGCCAGCAGCTTAATTGCGACTAGCGGACCAGATACGCAGTATTTT
TRBD1	once	TRBJ1-2	TRBV29-1	CSVLDRGANYGYTF	TGCAGCGTCCTCGACAGGGGGGCTAACTATGGCTACACCTTC
TRBD1	-	TRBJ2-7	TRBV19	CASSRGQGVHEQYF	TGTGCCAGTAGCAGGGGGCAGGGGGTCCACGAGCAGTACTTC
TRBD1	-	TRBJ2-7	TRBV5-1	CASRHTGTGSYEQYF	TGCGCCAGCAGGCATACCGGGACAGGGTCGTACGAGCAGTACTTC
-	-	TRBJ2-7	TRBV6-1	CASSESVRGFLYEQYF	TGTGCCAGCAGTGAATCTGTACGAGGATTCCTTTACGAGCAGTACTTC
TRBD2	-	TRBJ2-1	TRBV18	CASSPGREGEQFF	TGTGCCAGCTCACCGGGCCGGGAGGGTGAGCAGTTCTTC
-	-	TRBJ2-7	TRBV5-1	CASSLGWDTHYEQYF	TGCGCCAGCAGCTTGGGTTGGGACACACACTACGAGCAGTACTTC
TRBD1	-	TRBJ2-3	TRBV7-2	CASSGRQGKFSDTQYF	TGTGCCAGCAGCGGGAGACAGGGGAAGTTTTCAGATACGCAGTATTTT
TRBD1	-	TRBJ2-7	TRBV7-2	CASSPQGGQAYEQYF	TGTGCCAGCAGCCCCCAAGGGGGACAGGCCTACGAGCAGTACTTC
TRBD1	-	TRBJ2-6	TRBV19	CASSIGTGGDGANVLTF	TGTGCCAGTAGTATCGGGACAGGGGGCGATGGGGCCAACGTCCTGACTTTC
-	few	TRBJ2-7	TRBV10-3	CAISARQSYEQYF	TGTGCCATCAGTGCACGACAGTCCTACGAGCAGTACTTC
TRBD1	-	TRBJ2-3	TRBV7-6	CASSFYGGGQGLADTQYF	TGTGCCAGCAGCTTTTATGGGGGCGGACAGGGGTTGGCAGATACGCAGTATTTT
TRBD1	-	TRBJ1-2	TRBV6-6	CASSLTGNYGYTF	TGTGCCAGCAGTTTGACAGGGAACTATGGCTACACCTTC
-	-	TRBJ2-6	TRBV4-2	CASSGNRASGANVLTF	TGTGCCAGCAGCGGAAACAGGGCCTCTGGGGCCAACGTCCTGACTTTC
-	-	TRBJ1-5	TRBV19	CASSIGQSNQPQHF	TGTGCCAGTAGTATAGGCCAGTCCAATCAGCCCCAGCATTTT
TRBD1	-	TRBJ2-2	TRBV11-1	CASSSDRVEAGELFF	TGTGCCAGCAGCTCGGACAGGGTCGAGGCCGGGGAGCTGTTTTTT
TRBD1	-	TRBJ1-1	TRBV5-1	CASSGMTGWNTEAFF	TGCGCCAGCAGCGGGATGACAGGGTGGAACACTGAAGCTTTCTTT
TRBD1	-	TRBJ2-7	TRBV2	CASQEADRSYEQYF	TGTGCCAGCCAAGAAGCGGACAGGTCCTACGAGCAGTACTTC
TRBD1	-	TRBJ2-7	TRBV15	CATSIPGQGTYEQYF	TGTGCCACCAGCATCCCGGGACAGGGAACCTACGAGCAGTACTTC
-	-	TRBJ1-2	TRBV5-4	CASSSALRRSYGYTF	TGTGCCAGCAGCTCCGCCTTGAGACGGAGCTATGGCTACACCTTC
TRBD1	-	TRBJ2-4	TRBV9	CASSVAGTGGDIQYF	TGTGCCAGCAGCGTCGCCGGGACAGGGGGAGACATTCAGTACTTC
TRBD1	few	TRBJ2-7	TRBV11-1	CASSPTTGVDEQYF	TGTGCCAGCAGCCCTACGACAGGGGTCGACGAGCAGTACTTC
-	-	TRBJ1-5	TRBV6-1	CASSLSGGNQPQHF	TGTGCCAGCAGCCTATCTGGGGGGAATCAGCCCCAGCATTTT
-	few	TRBJ2-3	TRBV29-1	CSVEVRGKAPDTQYF	TGCAGCGTTGAAGTACGGGGAAAGGCCCCAGATACGCAGTATTTT
TRBD1	-	TRBJ1-2	TRBV19	CASSPGQGVGYGYTF	TGTGCCAGTAGTCCCGGACAGGGCGTAGGCTATGGCTACACCTTC
TRBD2	-	TRBJ2-5	TRBV7-8	CASSLWTSGRGETQYF	TGTGCCAGCAGCCTCTGGACTAGCGGGAGAGGGGAGACCCAGTACTTC
-	few	TRBJ2-5	TRBV29-1	CSVVRYQETQYF	TGCAGCGTTGTCAGGTACCAAGAGACCCAGTACTTC